The sequence of this TCR beta chain was determined in a study of T cell responses to AZD1222 COVID-19 vaccine. Points from the study as a whole: Among spike-specific TCRs, nearly half reportedly target unmutated variant regions. Mostly white British, mostly female donors; authors suggested clonal diversity may be underestimated. Researchers report vaccine-associated CD4 TCRs spanning spike, with dominance at 160-218 and 743-854.

A word on this clone: No antigen is known for it.

Assay used: immunoSEQ multiplex PCR; TCRdb lists only in-frame clones, some missing. The table shows roughly 200,000 clones, with roughly 90% occurring only once. Germline assignment: CDR1 SGHRS and CDR2 YFSETQ. Trimming stripped 4 bases from V and 7 bases from J, with 12 bases between. The CDR3 is 13 amino acids. Some second doses came at about 4 weeks and others at about 12 weeks; these were pooled. The chain is built from TRBV5-1 and TRBJ2-1; D tentatively fits TRBD1 or TRBD2 (5 bases each). The sequence was obtained from an adult who received the AZD1222 COVID-19 vaccine. The specimen comprised peripheral blood, sampled 28 days after the second AZD1222 dose. In nucleotides, the CDR3 is TGCGCCAGCAGCACCGGGACGACGAATGAGCAGTTCTTC. Its translation: CASSTGTTNEQFF.